Listed below are T cell receptor beta chains from one sample, sequenced in a study of long-term antiretroviral therapy in people with HIV. The method was immunoSEQ multiplex PCR; TCRdb's version includes in-frame clones alone and lacks a portion of them. The sample has fewer than 35,000 clones, almost 85% seen once; the top ten hold 3.5% to 5.5%. Sequencing was performed on unsorted PBMCs, taken around 3.3 years after starting antiretroviral therapy. The receptors shown here come from a man between 18 and 35 years old with HIV. The CDR3 runs from the conserved cysteine through the conserved F or W. A row's size may be missing; if present it is once, few, many or a size class.

CDR3 length	clone size	J gene	V gene	CDR3 protein
18	-	TRBJ1-2	TRBV9	CASSAGTVRTGGNYGYTF
14	few	TRBJ2-7	TRBV7-3	CASSASDRVYEQYF
14	few	TRBJ1-2	TRBV5-1	CASSFRTGAYGYTF
16	-	TRBJ1-2	TRBV4-3	CASSQARTGSNYGYTF
13	-	TRBJ1-2	TRBV2	CASSVSGDYGYTF
19	few	TRBJ1-2	TRBV7-9	CASSQGMGQGGLWDYGYTF
16	few	TRBJ2-7	TRBV7-2	CASSLGLAGGFYEQYF
17	-	TRBJ2-1	TRBV7-9	CASSLTRTGWNDNEQFF
12	-	TRBJ2-5	TRBV7-9	CASRPLEKAQYF
15	-	TRBJ2-3	TRBV7-3	CASSLTQAHTDTQYF
16	-	TRBJ2-5	TRBV5-6	CASSLVGAGDQETQYF
16	-	TRBJ1-3	TRBV27	CASSPGQGEAGNTIYF
13	-	TRBJ2-7	TRBV7-6	CASSPGWAYEQYF
15	-	TRBJ1-2	TRBV6-5	CASSTGGGWDYGYTF
16	-	TRBJ2-1	TRBV7-9	CASSLEGGPRYNEQFF
15	-	TRBJ2-7	TRBV2	CASSFSRALPYEQYF
15	-	TRBJ2-1	TRBV5-4	CASSLGSSGGNEQFF